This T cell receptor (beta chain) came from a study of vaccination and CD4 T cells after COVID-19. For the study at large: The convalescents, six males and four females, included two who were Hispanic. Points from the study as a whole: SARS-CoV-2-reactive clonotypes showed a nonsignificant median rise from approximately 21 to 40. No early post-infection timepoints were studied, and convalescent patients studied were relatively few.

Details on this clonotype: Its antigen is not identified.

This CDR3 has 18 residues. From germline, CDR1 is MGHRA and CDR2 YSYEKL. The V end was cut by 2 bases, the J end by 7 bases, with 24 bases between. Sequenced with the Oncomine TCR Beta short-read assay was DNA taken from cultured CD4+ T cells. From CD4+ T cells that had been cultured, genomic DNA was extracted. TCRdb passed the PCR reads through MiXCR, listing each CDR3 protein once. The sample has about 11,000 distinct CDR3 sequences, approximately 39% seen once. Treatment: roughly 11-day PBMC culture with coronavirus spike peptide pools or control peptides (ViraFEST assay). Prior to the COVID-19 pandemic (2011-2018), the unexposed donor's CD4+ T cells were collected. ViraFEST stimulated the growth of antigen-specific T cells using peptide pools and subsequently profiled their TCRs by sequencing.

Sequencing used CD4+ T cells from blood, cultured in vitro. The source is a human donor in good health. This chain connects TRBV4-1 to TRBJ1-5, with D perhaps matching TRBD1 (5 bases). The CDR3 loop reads CASSQLPGVGVRDQPQHF. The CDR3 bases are TGCGCCAGCAGCCAACTCCCAGGAGTGGGGGTAAGGGACCAGCCCCAGCATTTT.